This TCR beta chain appears in the sequencing data of a study of glioma-infiltrating T cells after dendritic cell vaccination. Across the study: Dendritic cells derived from monocytes and pulsed with autologous tumor lysate formed the vaccine.

PBMC sampling occurred before vaccination, two weeks after the third dose, and at progression. To note about this clone: Antigen: not known.

Germline V gene sequence: CDR1 SGHNT, CDR2 YYREEE (reference sequence). This CDR3 has 14 residues. The V and J ends lost 3 bases and 4 bases, in that order; junction bases with no gene match: 3. Up to about 2 ug genomic DNA was used for TCRB CDR3 amplification. Only in-frame clones appear in the TCRdb table, and some are missing; sequencing was by immunoSEQ multiplex PCR. The sample has 80,000 to 100,000 clones; 70% to 80% are singletons. Findings and limits, study-wide: No direct clonality-survival link was found; a diverse polyclonal response may matter.

The V call is TRBV5-4, the J call TRBJ1-1, with TRBD1 matching 10 bases. The sample in question was blood, obtained before dendritic cell vaccination. This clonotype was sampled from a human donor with glioblastoma. DNA of the CDR3: TGTGCCAGCAGCTACGACAGGGGGCGCACTGAAGCTTTCTTT. Translating it yields CASSYDRGRTEAFF.